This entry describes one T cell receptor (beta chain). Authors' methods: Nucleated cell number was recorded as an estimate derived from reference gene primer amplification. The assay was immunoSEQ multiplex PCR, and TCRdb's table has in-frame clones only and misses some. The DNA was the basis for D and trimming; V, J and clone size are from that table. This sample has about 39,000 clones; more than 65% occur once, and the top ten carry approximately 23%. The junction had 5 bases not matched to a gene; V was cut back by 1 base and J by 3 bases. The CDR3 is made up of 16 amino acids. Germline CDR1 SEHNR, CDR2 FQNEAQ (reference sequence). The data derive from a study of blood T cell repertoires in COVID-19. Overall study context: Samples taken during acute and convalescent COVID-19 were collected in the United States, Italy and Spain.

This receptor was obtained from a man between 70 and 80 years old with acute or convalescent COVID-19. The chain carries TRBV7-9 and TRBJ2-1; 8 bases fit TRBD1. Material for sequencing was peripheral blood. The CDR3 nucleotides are TGTGCCAGCAGCTTAGAGGCGACAGGGGTCTACAATGAGCAGTTCTTC. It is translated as CASSLEATGVYNEQFF.